The rows below give T cell receptor beta chains drawn from one sample of a study of T cells after yellow fever vaccination. TCRdb recomputed calls from the 5' RACE reads with MiXCR, one row per CDR3 protein. The table lists around 310,000 distinct CDR3 sequences, approximately 3.8% of them singletons. Sample: PBMCs, taken on the day of the yellow fever booster vaccination. These receptors were obtained from a man aged 18 to 30 who received the YFV17D yellow fever vaccine. The CDR3 runs from the conserved cysteine through the conserved F or W. Fields, in order: clone size, J gene, V gene, D gene, CDR3 protein, CDR3 DNA. The D gene is left open where the match is weak. Clone size appears in some rows only: once, few, many, or a class for an expanded clone.

many	TRBJ2-1	TRBV28	TRBD2	CASSLGLAGINEQFF	TGTGCCAGCAGTTTAGGACTAGCGGGGATAAATGAGCAGTTCTTC
few	TRBJ2-3	TRBV5-1	TRBD2	CASSSGLAGGSTDTQYF	TGCGCCAGCAGCTCCGGACTAGCGGGGGGGAGCACAGATACGCAGTATTTT
few	TRBJ1-1	TRBV5-1	-	CASSLDRSRPSNTEAFF	TGCGCCAGCAGCTTGGATCGCAGCCGACCTTCGAACACTGAAGCTTTCTTT
-	TRBJ1-5	TRBV6-1	-	CASSVQGEINQPQHF	TGTGCCAGCAGTGTACAGGGCGAGATCAATCAGCCCCAGCATTTT
many	TRBJ2-1	TRBV7-9	TRBD2	CASSFGLAGGQSEQFF	TGTGCCAGCAGCTTCGGACTAGCGGGGGGGCAGAGTGAGCAGTTCTTC
many	TRBJ1-4	TRBV23-1	TRBD1	CASSQSQDRRPTNEKLFF	TGCGCCAGCAGTCAATCTCAGGACAGGCGACCAACTAATGAAAAACTGTTTTTT
few	TRBJ2-3	TRBV7-2	-	CASSGLGLRDTQYF	TGTGCCAGCAGCGGGTTGGGGCTCAGGGATACGCAGTATTTT
few	TRBJ1-2	TRBV24-1	-	CATSDQDSYGYTF	TGTGCCACCAGTGATCAGGACAGTTATGGCTACACCTTC
few	TRBJ2-3	TRBV18	TRBD2	CASSPPGLGPDTQYF	TGTGCCAGCTCACCCCCCGGACTAGGTCCAGATACGCAGTATTTT
few	TRBJ2-4	TRBV5-5	TRBD1	CASSLRPGTGENIQYF	TGTGCCAGCAGCTTGCGGCCGGGGACAGGGGAAAACATTCAGTACTTC
few	TRBJ2-5	TRBV6-5	TRBD1	CASSKPGQGTQYF	TGTGCCAGCAGTAAACCGGGACAGGGGACCCAGTACTTC
-	TRBJ2-3	TRBV5-6	-	CASSLARVRAATDTQYF	TGTGCCAGCAGCTTGGCGAGGGTCCGGGCGGCCACAGATACGCAGTATTTT
many	TRBJ2-5	TRBV5-1	-	CASSSRGIQETQYF	TGCGCCAGCAGCTCCCGGGGGATACAAGAGACCCAGTACTTC
few	TRBJ1-1	TRBV12-3/TRBV12-4	-	CASSPEGAGTEAFF	TGTGCCAGCAGTCCGGAAGGGGCGGGTACTGAAGCTTTCTTT
many	TRBJ1-5	TRBV5-1	TRBD1	CASSLDRGSNQPQHF	TGCGCCAGCAGCTTGGACAGGGGAAGCAATCAGCCCCAGCATTTT
few	TRBJ1-3	TRBV5-1	-	CASSLVLDRISLSGNTIYF	TGCGCCAGCAGCTTGGTGTTGGACCGTATCAGTCTCTCTGGAAACACCATATATTTT
-	TRBJ2-5	TRBV2	-	CANAGDLRETQYF	TGTGCCAACGCCGGGGACCTTCGGGAGACCCAGTACTTC
-	TRBJ2-6	TRBV5-1	TRBD1	CASSWAGTDSGANVLTF	TGCGCCAGCAGCTGGGCCGGGACAGACTCTGGGGCCAACGTCCTGACTTTC
many	TRBJ2-1	TRBV7-2	TRBD2	CASTSPGTSRGEQFF	TGTGCCAGCACCTCCCCCGGGACTAGTAGGGGTGAGCAGTTCTTC
many	TRBJ2-7	TRBV12-5	-	CASGYMYEQYF	TGTGCTAGTGGTTACATGTACGAGCAGTACTTC
many	TRBJ2-5	TRBV12-3/TRBV12-4	-	CASSLGYETQYF	TGTGCCAGCAGTTTGGGTTACGAGACCCAGTACTTC
many	TRBJ2-2	TRBV20-1	-	CSARARRVGQRSGELFF	TGCAGTGCTAGAGCCCGAAGGGTAGGGCAGAGGAGCGGGGAGCTGTTTTTT
few	TRBJ2-7	TRBV4-1	-	CASSPQDGGSYEQYF	TGCGCCAGCAGCCCACAGGATGGGGGATCCTACGAGCAGTACTTC
-	TRBJ2-7	TRBV6-5	TRBD1	CASSSQDRGQSEQYF	TGTGCCAGCAGTTCGCAAGACAGGGGGCAAAGCGAGCAGTACTTC
few	TRBJ2-7	TRBV18	-	CASSPPPEGHEQYF	TGTGCCAGCTCACCACCCCCCGAGGGCCACGAGCAGTACTTC
-	TRBJ1-2	TRBV9	-	CASSVGSDYYGYTF	TGTGCCAGCAGCGTAGGATCGGACTACTATGGCTACACCTTC